Shown below are 20 T cell receptor beta chains from a single sample sequenced in a study of human T cells and chemical hapten exposure. Indicated time point: pre-sensitization, week 0. Treatment specified: therapeutic diphenylcyclopropenone sensitization with weekly scalp DPC. TCRdb called the RACE reads again in MiXCR, with one record for every CDR3 protein. The sample yields around 250,000 distinct CDR3 sequences, about 9% seen once. The sequences come from whole blood, collected in connection with sensitization to the hapten diphenylcyclopropenone (DPC). The receptors originated from a woman aged 40 to 50 with alopecia areata. Some clones in this sample may be carry-over from other donors' samples.

The chain couples TRBV4-3 to TRBJ2-7, with 11 bases aligning to TRBD2. V gave up 3 bases and J gave up 6 bases; unmatched junction bases: 7. Looked up from germline, CDR1 is LGHNA and CDR2 is YSLEER. This CDR3 has 15 amino acids. The chain's CDR3 is CASSQPASGRTEQYF. The CDR3 DNA sequence: TGCGCCAGCAGCCAGCCAGCTAGCGGGAGGACCGAGCAGTACTTC.

The chain couples TRBV5-6 to TRBJ2-7; D may correspond to TRBD1 or TRBD2 (5 bases each). The CDR3 spans 16 residues. Germline CDR1 is SGHDT and CDR2 is YYEEEE. V lost 0 bases and J lost 2, with 15 bases in between. The CDR3 here is CASSLGSGTAPYEQYF. CDR3 nucleotides: TGTGCCAGCAGCTTGGGGTCTGGGACGGCACCCTACGAGCAGTACTTC. Full variable domain (outside the CDR3, taken from reference TRBV5-6 and TRBJ2-7): DAGVTQSPTHLIKTRGQQVTLRCSPKSGHDTVSWYQQALGQGPQFIFQYYEEEERQRGNFPDRFSGHQFPNYSSELNVNALLLGDSALYLCASSLGSGTAPYEQYFGPGTRLTVT.

This clonotype was counted at least ten times. This chain links TRBV27 with TRBJ2-5; D could derive from TRBD1 or TRBD2 (5 bases each). Trimming shortened V by 8 bases and J by 5 bases, and 9 bases separated the two germline ends. CDR1 and CDR2 from the germline V gene are MNHEY and SMNVEV (reference sequence). This CDR3 comprises 11 residues. CDR3 in DNA: TGTGCCAGCGGTTGGGGGGAGACCCAGTACTTC. Its translation: CASGWGETQYF.

This clonotype was observed at least ten times. The chain couples TRBV4-1 to TRBJ2-7, with D possibly being TRBD2 (6 bases). Trimming left V 3 bases short and J 4 bases short, with 10 bases between. Germline loops: CDR1 MGHRA, CDR2 YSYEKL. This CDR3 region has 13 residues. The CDR3 here is CASSHDGGYEQYF. The CDR3 DNA reads as TGCGCCAGCAGCCACGACGGGGGATACGAGCAGTACTTC.

In this sample, this clonotype turned up a few times. The chain has TRBV7-9 and TRBJ2-5; D ambiguous. Germline CDR1 and CDR2: SEHNR and FQNEAQ (reference sequence). Trimming pared 8 bases from V and 5 bases from J, leaving 15 bases between. This CDR3 region has 13 residues. CDR3 sequence: CASSLFFGETQYF. The CDR3 DNA follows: TGTGCCAGCTCCCTCTTCTTCGGGGAGACCCAGTACTTC.

This clonotype was counted a few times. The rearrangement joins TRBV4-3 to TRBJ1-1; 7 bases line up with TRBD1. With 3 bases clipped from V and 4 bases from J, the junction kept 8 bases outside the gene matches. This CDR3 has 15 residues. Germline V gene sequence: CDR1 LGHNA, CDR2 YSLEER. The DNA of the CDR3 is TGCGCCAGCAGCCAGGAGACAGGGTTGGCCACTGAAGCTTTCTTT. Amino acid sequence: CASSQETGLATEAFF.

The chain uses TRBV9 and TRBJ2-7; 8 nucleotides agree with TRBD2. This CDR3 contains 16 residues. The V gene's germline CDR1 is SGDLS and CDR2 YYNGEE. The V gene end was trimmed by 3 bases and the J gene end by 6 bases; junction bases not matched to a gene: 14. The CDR3, as DNA: TGTGCCAGCAGCGCTAGGGAGAGCAGCGGGAGAACCGAGCAGTACTTC. It is translated as CASSARESSGRTEQYF.

A few counts support this clonotype. This chain joins TRBV7-2 and TRBJ2-3; 7 positions agree with TRBD1. Trimming cost V 5 bases and J 0 bases; bases outside gene matches: 11. Germline V gene data show CDR1 as SGHTA and CDR2 as FQGNSA. The CDR3 extends over 17 amino acids. CDR3 in amino acids: CASSRTGQAPSTDTQYF. CDR3 DNA: TGTGCCAGCAGCCGCACCGGACAGGCTCCTAGCACAGATACGCAGTATTTT.

The chain couples TRBV6-5 to TRBJ2-5; possibly TRBD1 for D (6 bases). Deletions cut 1 base from V and 0 bases from J, with 12 bases between. Germline V gene sequence: CDR1 MNHEY, CDR2 SVGAGI. The CDR3 is 16 amino acids. The DNA for the CDR3 is TGTGCCAGCAGTTACTTCCTCCGGGACAACCAAGAGACCCAGTACTTC. This gives the protein CASSYFLRDNQETQYF.

The table lists this clonotype with a few counts. V usage is TRBV29-1 and J usage is TRBJ1-5; 8 nucleotides agree with TRBD1. The CDR3 consists of 13 residues. J lost 7 bases, V lost 4 bases, and 6 bases had no gene match. Germline V CDR1 and CDR2: SQVTM, ANQGSEA. The CDR3 here is CSVADRAGQPQHF. The CDR3 DNA reads as TGCAGCGTTGCGGACAGGGCGGGCCAGCCCCAGCATTTT.

This clonotype came up a few times. This chain joins TRBV10-3 and TRBJ2-7; 10 nucleotides align to TRBD2. This CDR3 is 18 amino acids long. Losses at the gene ends were 0 bases for V and 0 bases for J; bases not matched to a gene: 8. CDR1 is ENHRY and CDR2 is SYGVKD in the germline V gene. CDR3 sequence reads: CAISESRASGSPSYEQYF. The CDR3 bases are TGTGCCATCAGTGAGTCGAGGGCTAGCGGGAGTCCCTCCTACGAGCAGTACTTC.

This clonotype was counted only a few times. The chain recombines TRBV7-2 with TRBJ2-7; 7 bases line up with TRBD2. The CDR3 runs to 15 residues. V was clipped by 1 base and J by 3 bases; unmatched bases: 6. Germline-derived CDR1 and CDR2 are SGHTA and FQGNSA. The CDR3 bases are TGTGCCAGCAGCTTAGGCCCGACGGGGGGCTACGAGCAGTACTTC. Translation: CASSLGPTGGYEQYF. The full variable domain, with the rest looked up from reference TRBV7-2 and TRBJ2-7, is GAGVSQSPSNKVTEKGKDVELRCDPISGHTALYWYRQSLGQGLEFLIYFQGNSAPDKSGLPSDRFSAERTGGSVSTLTIQRTQQEDSAVYLCASSLGPTGGYEQYFGPGTRLTVT.

This clonotype has only a few counts. This chain uses TRBV6-2 or TRBV6-3 with TRBJ2-2; D might be TRBD1 (5 bases). V shed 2 bases and J shed 6 bases, with 19 bases lying between them. CDR1 and CDR2 from the germline V gene are MNHEY and SVGEGT. CDR3 length: 17 residues. The CDR3 loop reads CASSYGAHRGGPGELFF. CDR3 coding DNA: TGTGCCAGCAGTTACGGGGCACATAGGGGCGGACCCGGGGAGCTGTTTTTT.

The chain's CDR3 is CSAGRVEAEAFF. DNA for the CDR3: TGCAGTGCTGGAAGAGTAGAGGCTGAAGCTTTCTTT. The chain couples TRBV20-1 to TRBJ1-1; unclear D gene. Trimming pared 5 bases from V and 6 bases from J, leaving 13 bases between. CDR1 is DFQATT, CDR2 SNEGSKA, per germline (reference sequence). This CDR3 has 12 residues.

This sequence joins TRBV7-3 and TRBJ1-2; a weak D match, TRBD1 (6 bases). V lost 2 bases to trimming and J lost 0 bases, with 10 bases between them. From germline, CDR1 is SGHTA and CDR2 FQGTGA. The CDR3 runs to 15 residues. The CDR3 reads CASSLQGMTNYGYTF. The CDR3 DNA follows: TGTGCCAGCAGCTTACAGGGGATGACTAACTATGGCTACACCTTC. Full variable domain (remainder filled in from reference TRBV7-3 and TRBJ1-2): GAGVSQTPSNKVTEKGKYVELRCDPISGHTALYWYRQSLGQGPEFLIYFQGTGAADDSGLPNDRFFAVRPEGSVSTLKIQRTERGDSAVYLCASSLQGMTNYGYTFGSGTRLTVV.

The sample holds many counts of this clonotype. CDR3 in DNA: TGTGCCAGCAGCTTGGGTCTAACCCAAGAGACCCAGTACTTC. The encoded protein is CASSLGLTQETQYF. V and J are TRBV7-2 and TRBJ2-5; D not certain. The germline V gene has CDR1 SGHTA and CDR2 FQGNSA. Between the trimmed V and J ends, which lost 3 bases and 1 base, there was a span of 9 bases. The CDR3 is made up of 14 amino acids.

This clonotype was picked up many times. J is TRBJ2-3 and V is TRBV7-9; possibly TRBD2 for D (6 bases). The germline V and J ends were trimmed by 5 bases and 1 base, with 16 bases remaining between them. Germline-derived CDR1 and CDR2 are SEHNR and FQNEAQ (reference sequence). The CDR3 sequence is 16 residues long. The CDR3 DNA follows: TGTGCCAGCAGCCGACCGGGACTTCTTGGCACAGATACGCAGTATTTT. It is translated as CASSRPGLLGTDTQYF.

CDR3 in amino acids: CSARVQGGQSPLHF. In DNA, the CDR3 is TGCAGTGCTAGAGTTCAAGGGGGCCAATCACCCCTCCACTTT. The chain combines TRBV20-1 with TRBJ1-6; 7 nucleotides align to TRBD1. Germline values: CDR1 DFQATT, CDR2 SNEGSKA (reference sequence). There are 14 residues in the CDR3. J lost 10 bases, V lost 1 base, and 7 bases had no gene match.

The sample holds many counts of this clonotype. The V and J genes are TRBV7-2 and TRBJ1-5, with 9 nucleotides matching TRBD1. The V segment lost 1 base and the J segment 7 bases; nucleotides outside the gene matches: 5. CDR3 length: 15 amino acids. Germline CDR1 and CDR2: SGHTA and FQGNSA. The CDR3 sequence: CASSLGGQGGQPQHF. DNA of the CDR3: TGTGCCAGCAGCTTAGGGGGACAGGGAGGACAGCCCCAGCATTTT.

The CDR3 spells CASSLLPPGTGQNNEQFF. Written as DNA, the CDR3 is TGCGCCAGCAGCTTACTCCCTCCCGGGACAGGGCAGAACAATGAGCAGTTCTTC. The V call is TRBV5-1, the J call TRBJ2-1; 9 nucleotides agree with TRBD1. Germline assignment: CDR1 SGHRS and CDR2 YFSETQ. The CDR3 sequence is 18 residues long. V was pared by 2 bases and J by 5 bases, with 14 bases of the junction left unmatched.